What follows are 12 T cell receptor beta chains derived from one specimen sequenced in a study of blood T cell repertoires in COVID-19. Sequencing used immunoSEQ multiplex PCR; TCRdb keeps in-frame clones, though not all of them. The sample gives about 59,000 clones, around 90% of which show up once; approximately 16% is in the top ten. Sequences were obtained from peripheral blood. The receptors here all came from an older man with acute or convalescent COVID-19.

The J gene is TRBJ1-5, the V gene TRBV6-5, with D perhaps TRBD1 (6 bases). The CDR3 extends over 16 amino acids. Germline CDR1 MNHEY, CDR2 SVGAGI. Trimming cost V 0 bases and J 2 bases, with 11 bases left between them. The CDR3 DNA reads TGTGCCAGCAGTTACTCGGCCAGGGGTGGCAATCAGCCCCAGCATTTT. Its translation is CASSYSARGGNQPQHF.

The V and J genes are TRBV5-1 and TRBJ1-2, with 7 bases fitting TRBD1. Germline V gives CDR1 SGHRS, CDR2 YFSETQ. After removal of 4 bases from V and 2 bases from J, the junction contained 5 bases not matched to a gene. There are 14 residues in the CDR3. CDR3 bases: TGCGCCAGCAGCCCGACAGGGCAGAACTATGGCTACACCTTC. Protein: CASSPTGQNYGYTF.

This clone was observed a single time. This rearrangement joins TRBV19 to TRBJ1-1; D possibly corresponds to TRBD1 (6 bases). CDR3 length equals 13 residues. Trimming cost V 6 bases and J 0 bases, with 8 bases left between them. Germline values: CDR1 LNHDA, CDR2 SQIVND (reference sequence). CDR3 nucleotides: TGTGCCAGTAGGGACAGAATGAACACTGAAGCTTTCTTT. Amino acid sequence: CASRDRMNTEAFF.

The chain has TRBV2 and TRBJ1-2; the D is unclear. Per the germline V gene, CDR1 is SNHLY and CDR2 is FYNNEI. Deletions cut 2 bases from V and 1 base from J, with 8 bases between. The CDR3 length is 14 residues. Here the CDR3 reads CASSETAVNYGYTF. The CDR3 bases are TGTGCCAGCAGTGAAACAGCCGTTAACTATGGCTACACCTTC.

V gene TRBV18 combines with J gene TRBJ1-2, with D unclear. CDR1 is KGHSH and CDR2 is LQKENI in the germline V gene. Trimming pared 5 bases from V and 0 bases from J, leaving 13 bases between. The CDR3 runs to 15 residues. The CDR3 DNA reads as TGTGCCAGCTCATCCTCGGCAGCGACTAACTATGGCTACACCTTC. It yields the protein CASSSSAATNYGYTF.

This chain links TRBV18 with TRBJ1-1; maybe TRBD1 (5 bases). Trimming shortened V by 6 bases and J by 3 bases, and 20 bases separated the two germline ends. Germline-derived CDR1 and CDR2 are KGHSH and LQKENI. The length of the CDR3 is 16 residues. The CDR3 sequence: CASSAQRGPRDTEAFF. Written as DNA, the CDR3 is TGTGCCAGCTCGGCACAAAGGGGCCCTAGGGACACTGAAGCTTTCTTT.

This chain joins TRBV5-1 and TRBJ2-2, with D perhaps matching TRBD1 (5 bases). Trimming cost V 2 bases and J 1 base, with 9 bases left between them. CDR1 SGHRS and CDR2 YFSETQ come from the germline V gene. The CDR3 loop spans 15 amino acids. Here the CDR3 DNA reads TGCGCCAGCAGCTTTACCCAGGGGAACACCGGGGAGCTGTTTTTT. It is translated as CASSFTQGNTGELFF.

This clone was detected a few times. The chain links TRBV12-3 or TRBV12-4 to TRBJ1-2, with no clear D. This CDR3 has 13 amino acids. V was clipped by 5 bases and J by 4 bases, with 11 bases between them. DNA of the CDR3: TGTGCCAGCAGTGAGACACGACGCTATGGCTACACCTTC. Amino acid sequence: CASSETRRYGYTF.

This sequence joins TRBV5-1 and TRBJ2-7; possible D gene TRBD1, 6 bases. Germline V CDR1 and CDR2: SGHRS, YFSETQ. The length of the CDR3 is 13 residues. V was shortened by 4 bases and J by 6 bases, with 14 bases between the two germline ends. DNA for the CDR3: TGCGCCAGCAGCCCCGGACAGCCTCCCGAGCAGTACTTC. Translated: CASSPGQPPEQYF.

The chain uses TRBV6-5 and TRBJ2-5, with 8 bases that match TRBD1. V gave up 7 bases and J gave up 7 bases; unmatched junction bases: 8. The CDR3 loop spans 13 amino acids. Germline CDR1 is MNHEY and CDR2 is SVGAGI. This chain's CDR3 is CASNLQGVGTQYF. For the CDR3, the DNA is TGTGCCAGCAACCTACAGGGGGTTGGGACCCAGTACTTC.

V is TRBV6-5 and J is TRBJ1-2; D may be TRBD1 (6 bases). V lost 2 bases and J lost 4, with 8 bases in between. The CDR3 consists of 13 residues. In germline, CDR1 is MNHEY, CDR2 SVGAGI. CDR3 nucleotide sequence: TGTGCCAGCAGTTACGGGACACGCTATGGCTACACCTTC. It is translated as CASSYGTRYGYTF.

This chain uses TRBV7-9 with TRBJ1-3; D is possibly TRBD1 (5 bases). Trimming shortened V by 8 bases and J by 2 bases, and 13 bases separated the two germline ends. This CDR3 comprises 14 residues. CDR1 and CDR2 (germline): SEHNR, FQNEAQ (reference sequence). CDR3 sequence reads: CASGGELAGNTIYF. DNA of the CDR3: TGTGCCAGCGGAGGGGAATTGGCTGGAAACACCATATATTTT.